The TCR beta chain described here comes from a study of blood T cell repertoires in COVID-19. Turning to the study itself: Sites across the United States, Italy and Spain contributed samples from acute and convalescent COVID-19. Nucleic acid was either cDNA or gDNA, and it came from T cells, B-cell-depleted T cells, or PBMCs.

Per the original methods: From reference gene primer amplification, estimates of nucleated cell counts were derived. Profiling relied on immunoSEQ multiplex PCR, and the TCRdb table lists in-frame clones only, not all of them. V, J and clone size are taken as reported in that table, and D and trimming were inferred from the DNA itself. Found here are approximately 150,000 clones, around nine tenths of them singletons; the top ten hold under 9%. This clone was found once. The V gene's germline CDR1 is MNHEY and CDR2 SVGEGT. This CDR3 region has 14 residues. The ends were cut back, 6 bases at V and 1 base at J, with 11 bases in the middle.

The chain couples TRBV6-2 or TRBV6-3 to TRBJ2-3; D gene unclear. The receptor was isolated from a woman between 50 and 59 years old with active or convalescent COVID-19. Sequenced input: peripheral blood. DNA of the CDR3: TGTGCCAGCAGCCGACCAGGTCGCACAGATACGCAGTATTTT. It translates to CASSRPGRTDTQYF.